The following is a TCR beta chain sequence with its context. Its specificity is unknown. This sample is drawn from a study of a mutant IDH1 vaccine in newly diagnosed glioma. Study context: There were about 62% males and around 38% females among treated patients, whose mean age was about 40 years. Study-level findings and limits: Top-clonotype changes in peripheral T cells seemed unrelated to pseudoprogression.

Profiled with immunoSEQ multiplex PCR; TCRdb holds only in-frame clones, not every one. The profile covers approximately 56,000 clones, with roughly 61% appearing a single time and about 5% taken by the ten largest. Time point defined: week 47, end of study. Doses of 300 ug of mutant IDH1 20-mer peptide were given with topical imiquimod. Each donor presented with a new WHO grade 3 or 4 astrocytoma that tested IDH1-mutant and showed ATRX loss. Specimen: peripheral blood mononuclear cells (PBMCs), collected from a glioma patient whose treatment included an IDH1 peptide vaccine. The clonotype was recovered from a man between 40 and 49 years old with glioma. Some clones in this sample may be carry-over from other donors' samples.

The DNA for the CDR3 is TGTGCCAGCAGTAACAGGGTGATGTCCCGACGAATCAATGAGCAGTTCTTC. Translated: CASSNRVMSRRINEQFF. The chain carries TRBV2 and TRBJ2-1; D is perhaps TRBD1 (6 bases). The germline V gene has CDR1 SNHLY and CDR2 FYNNEI. The CDR3 consists of 17 residues. Trimming shortened V by 5 bases and J by 6 bases, and 23 bases separated the two germline ends. Combining the CDR3 with reference TRBV2 and TRBJ2-1 gives the whole variable domain EPEVTQTPSHQVTQMGQEVILRCVPISNHLYFYWYRQILGQKVEFLVSFYNNEISEKSEIFDDQFSVERPDGSNFTLKIRSTKLEDSAMYFCASSNRVMSRRINEQFFGPGTRLTVL.